This is a list of T cell receptor beta chains from one sample in a study of human T cells and chemical hapten exposure. MiXCR, run by TCRdb on the RACE reads, gives a single entry per CDR3 protein. The sample records about 85,000 distinct CDR3 sequences, 6.5% to 10% being singletons. Sequencing was performed on whole blood, taken in connection with sensitization to the hapten diphenylcyclopropenone (DPC). Receptors originate from a man between 40 and 49 years old with alopecia areata. Some clones in this sample may be carry-over from other donors' samples. CDR3s include the opening cysteine and the closing phenylalanine or tryptophan. Each record gives: clone size, J gene, V gene, D gene, CDR3 protein, CDR3 DNA. The D gene is left open where the match is weak. Some rows mark clone size as missing; the rest say once, few, many or name a class of expanded clone.

few TRBJ2-5 TRBV4-2 . CASSQATLGETQYF TGTGCCAGCAGCCAAGCCACGTTAGGGGAGACCCAGTACTTC
. TRBJ2-4 TRBV29-1 . CSVVNGKNIQYF TGCAGCGTTGTAAACGGGAAAAACATTCAGTACTTC
few TRBJ1-2 TRBV19 . CASSIQGYGYTF TGTGCCAGTAGTATACAGGGGTATGGCTACACCTTC
. TRBJ2-6 TRBV28 . CASSTPGRANVLTF TGTGCCAGCAGCACGCCTGGGCGGGCCAACGTCCTGACTTTC
many TRBJ1-1 TRBV5-1 . CASTGNTEAFF TGCGCCAGCACTGGGAACACTGAAGCTTTCTTT
. TRBJ2-3 TRBV6-1 TRBD2 CASSERGGPDTQYF TGTGCCAGCAGTGAACGGGGAGGGCCAGATACGCAGTATTTT
once TRBJ1-4 TRBV27 . CASRGDSLREKLFF TGTGCCAGCAGGGGGGACTCCCTGCGCGAAAAACTGTTTTTT
few TRBJ2-3 TRBV30 TRBD1 CAWSPGTGRQADTQYF TGTGCCTGGAGTCCCGGGACAGGGAGGCAGGCAGATACGCAGTATTTT
few TRBJ1-2 TRBV6-5 . CASRVGGGYTF TGTGCCAGCAGGGTAGGGGGTGGCTACACCTTC
few TRBJ2-3 TRBV15 . CATSRDVVRGQYF TGTGCCACCAGCAGAGATGTCGTTCGGGGGCAGTATTTT
. TRBJ2-7 TRBV11-1 . CASSLDRQGGHEQYF TGTGCCAGCAGCTTAGATCGGCAGGGTGGCCACGAGCAGTACTTC
few TRBJ2-6 TRBV12-5 . CASGPGDGANVLTF TGTGCTAGTGGTCCGGGTGACGGGGCCAACGTCCTGACTTTC
many TRBJ1-2 TRBV23-1 . CALEGHHYGYTF TGCGCCCTAGAGGGACACCACTATGGCTACACCTTC
many TRBJ1-1 TRBV6-5 . CASSYAPGAVTSEAFF TGTGCCAGCAGTTATGCCCCTGGGGCAGTGACGTCTGAAGCTTTCTTT
many TRBJ2-7 TRBV11-2 TRBD2 CASSTTSASYEQYF TGTGCCAGCAGCACGACTAGCGCCTCCTACGAGCAGTACTTC
few TRBJ2-1 TRBV3-1 TRBD2 CASSQALAGGLGEQFF TGTGCCAGCAGCCAAGCGCTCGCGGGAGGGCTTGGTGAGCAGTTCTTC
many TRBJ2-1 TRBV10-3 TRBD2 CAISGGSGLDNEQFF TGTGCCATCAGTGGGGGTAGCGGGTTAGACAATGAGCAGTTCTTC
. TRBJ2-3 TRBV7-9 TRBD1 CASSLAGTGARTQYF TGTGCCAGCAGCTTAGCGGGGACAGGGGCCCGAACGCAGTATTTT
. TRBJ1-6 TRBV20-1 TRBD1 CSARPGDRGYNSPLHF TGCAGTGCTAGACCGGGGGACAGGGGGTATAATTCACCCCTCCACTTT
. TRBJ2-2 TRBV30 . CAWSADRLNTGELFF TGTGCCTGGAGTGCCGACAGGTTGAACACCGGGGAGCTGTTTTTT
. TRBJ1-1 TRBV29-1 . CSVEGDGNTEAFF TGCAGCGTTGAGGGGGACGGGAACACTGAAGCTTTCTTT
many TRBJ1-1 TRBV12-3/TRBV12-4 . CASSLAAGTEAFF TGTGCCAGCAGTCTAGCCGCAGGCACTGAAGCTTTCTTT
. TRBJ2-2 TRBV27 . CASSWYGSGELFF TGTGCCAGCAGTTGGTACGGCTCCGGGGAGCTGTTTTTT
many TRBJ2-5 TRBV27 . CASSPVWGLEGTQYF TGTGCCAGCAGCCCGGTTTGGGGGTTGGAGGGGACCCAGTACTTC
many TRBJ1-6 TRBV27 TRBD1 CASSLLFGTGDNSPLHF TGTGCCAGCAGTTTGTTATTTGGGACAGGGGATAATTCACCCCTCCACTTT
many TRBJ2-3 TRBV20-1 TRBD1 CSAGGQGAHGFRDTQYF TGCAGTGCTGGAGGACAGGGGGCGCATGGGTTCAGAGATACGCAGTATTTT
few TRBJ1-1 TRBV5-6 TRBD1 CASSSTGQGHTEAFF TGTGCCAGCAGCTCCACCGGACAGGGTCACACTGAAGCTTTCTTT
. TRBJ2-5 TRBV6-2/TRBV6-3 . CASTRETQYF TGTGCCAGCACTCGAGAGACCCAGTACTTC
. TRBJ2-2 TRBV12-3/TRBV12-4 TRBD2 CASSRGGQAGELFF TGTGCCAGCAGCCGGGGGGGGCAGGCCGGGGAGCTGTTTTTT
. TRBJ2-5 TRBV20-1 TRBD2 CSARVETSGETQYF TGCAGTGCTAGAGTGGAGACTAGCGGCGAGACCCAGTACTTC
many TRBJ2-5 TRBV7-3 . CASSLGSTKETQYF TGTGCCAGCAGCTTAGGTTCGACAAAAGAGACCCAGTACTTC
many TRBJ1-2 TRBV28 . CASSLFPVEIYGYTF TGTGCCAGCAGTTTATTCCCAGTAGAGATCTATGGCTACACCTTC
few TRBJ2-3 TRBV13 . CASSLGGRGTDTQYF TGTGCCAGCAGCTTAGGAGGCAGGGGTACAGATACGCAGTATTTT
few TRBJ2-7 TRBV7-2 . CASSLAPRTLPSYEQYF TGTGCCAGCAGCTTAGCCCCCAGGACATTACCCAGCTACGAGCAGTACTTC
many TRBJ1-5 TRBV7-9 . CASSLQGGNQPQHF TGTGCCAGCAGCTTACAGGGAGGCAATCAGCCCCAGCATTTT
few TRBJ2-7 TRBV7-9 TRBD2 CASSLFRIAGDEQYF TGTGCCAGCAGCTTATTCCGGATAGCGGGAGACGAGCAGTACTTC
many TRBJ2-5 TRBV9 . CASSQGHSIEETQYF TGTGCCAGCAGCCAGGGACATTCGATCGAAGAGACCCAGTACTTC
few TRBJ2-3 TRBV20-1 . CSAEAGAGTDTQYF TGCAGTGCCGAGGCGGGGGCCGGCACAGATACGCAGTATTTT
few TRBJ2-5 TRBV18 . CASCRGLVQETQYF TGTGCCAGCTGCCGCGGGCTAGTCCAAGAGACCCAGTACTTC
many TRBJ2-1 TRBV3-1 TRBD1 CASSQGQGANNEQFF TGTGCCAGCAGCCAAGGACAGGGGGCTAATAATGAGCAGTTCTTC
few TRBJ1-1 TRBV28 . CASRTTGLNTEAFF TGTGCCAGCAGGACCACAGGCCTGAACACTGAAGCTTTCTTT
. TRBJ1-3 TRBV4-3 . CASSQVKWQVGNTIYF TGCGCCAGCAGCCAAGTCAAATGGCAGGTCGGAAACACCATATATTTT
many TRBJ1-5 TRBV20-1 TRBD1 CSSGQGIQPQHF TGCAGTTCAGGACAGGGCATTCAGCCCCAGCATTTT
few TRBJ2-3 TRBV6-2/TRBV6-3 TRBD2 CASSYSPAGGQWTQYF TGTGCCAGCAGTTACTCCCCAGCGGGAGGTCAGTGGACGCAGTATTTT
. TRBJ2-1 TRBV12-3/TRBV12-4 . CASSMGGLDEQFF TGTGCCAGCAGTATGGGGGGGCTGGATGAGCAGTTCTTC
many TRBJ2-3 TRBV20-1 . CSARDVVAHTQYF TGCAGTGCTAGAGATGTGGTTGCTCATACGCAGTATTTT
few TRBJ1-1 TRBV7-6 TRBD1 CASSSDRGSTEAFF TGTGCCAGCAGCTCGGACAGGGGCTCCACTGAAGCTTTCTTT
many TRBJ2-3 TRBV7-2 TRBD1 CASSLAGTARPDTQYF TGTGCCAGCAGCTTAGCGGGGACAGCGCGCCCAGATACGCAGTATTTT
few TRBJ2-5 TRBV6-2/TRBV6-3 . CASSQPPSGSTGGTQYF TGTGCCAGCAGTCAGCCACCTTCCGGGAGTACAGGTGGGACCCAGTACTTC
. TRBJ2-5 TRBV5-4 TRBD1 CASSLAKGALQETQYF TGTGCCAGCAGCTTGGCCAAGGGGGCCCTGCAAGAGACCCAGTACTTC
. TRBJ1-5 TRBV30 . CAWSERSSNQPQHF TGTGCCTGGAGTGAGCGGTCTAGCAATCAGCCCCAGCATTTT
. TRBJ2-3 TRBV3-1 . CASSPQTDTQYF TGTGCCAGCAGCCCACAAACAGATACGCAGTATTTT